This is a list of T cell receptor beta chains from one sample in a study of blood T cells in healthy people across ages. TCRdb reprocessed the 5' RACE reads with MiXCR, giving one entry per CDR3 protein. The sample gives more than 1,000,000 distinct CDR3 sequences, around 27% of which show up once; approximately 0.71% is in the top ten. The same specimen was also included in a second study, on T cells of mothers and their children.

Material: blood. The receptors originated from a girl aged 2-10 years in good health. The CDR3 runs from the conserved cysteine through the conserved F or W. The D gene is left open where the match is weak. The size field is filled for only some rows; it gives once, few, many or a size class.

v_gene	d_gene	abundance	j_gene	CDR3nt	CDR3aa
TRBV12-3/TRBV12-4	.	.	TRBJ1-2	TGTGCCAGCACCATGACCGGCGGGGGCTATGGCTACACCTTC	CASTMTGGGYGYTF
TRBV20-1	.	.	TRBJ1-5	TGCAGTGCTAGGGACAGTAGTAATCAGCCCCAGCATTTT	CSARDSSNQPQHF
TRBV7-6	TRBD2	.	TRBJ2-5	TGTGCCAGCAGTCTGACTAGCGGGGCGGGAGAGACCCAGTACTTC	CASSLTSGAGETQYF
TRBV20-1	.	few	TRBJ2-5	TGCAGTGCTAGCCTGGTTAGTGAGACCCAGTACTTC	CSASLVSETQYF
TRBV24-1	TRBD2	few	TRBJ2-7	TGTGCCACCAGTGATGGACTAGCGGGAGACGAGCAGTACTTC	CATSDGLAGDEQYF
TRBV7-9	.	.	TRBJ2-1	TGTGCCAGCAGCTTATGGCTAGACTCCTACAATGAGCAGTTCTTC	CASSLWLDSYNEQFF
TRBV29-1	TRBD2	.	TRBJ2-1	TGCAGCGTTGATAGGATGTTAGCGGGAGGACTCGGCAATGAGCAGTTCTTC	CSVDRMLAGGLGNEQFF
TRBV7-2	.	few	TRBJ2-3	TGTGCCAGCAGCTTAGCGGGCAGGGCCTCGACAGATACGCAGTATTTT	CASSLAGRASTDTQYF
TRBV6-1	.	.	TRBJ2-1	TGTGCCAGCAGTGCGGGACACCTCTACAATGAGCAGTTCTTC	CASSAGHLYNEQFF
TRBV6-6	.	.	TRBJ2-7	TGTGCCAGCAGTTCCTACGAGAGTTACGAGCAGTACTTC	CASSSYESYEQYF
TRBV29-1	TRBD2	few	TRBJ2-7	TGCAGCGTTGGCAAGGGAGGGCCTGACGAGCAGTACTTC	CSVGKGGPDEQYF
TRBV27	.	.	TRBJ1-1	TGTGCCAGCAGTTTATTGACCGGTGAAGCTTTCTTT	CASSLLTGEAFF
TRBV28	.	.	TRBJ1-4	TGTGCCAGCAGTTCCAACATCAAGTCTTCCGGGACACCTTTT	CASSSNIKSSGTPF
TRBV12-3/TRBV12-4	.	few	TRBJ2-5	TGTGCCAGTAGAACCGGGATCAACCCGGTGGAGACCCAGTACTTC	CASRTGINPVETQYF
TRBV2	TRBD1	.	TRBJ2-3	TGTGCCAGCAAGGTTGGGACAGGGGAAGCAGATACGCAGTATTTT	CASKVGTGEADTQYF
TRBV7-2	.	.	TRBJ1-5	TGTGCCAGCAGCGTCGGACTTTATCAGCCCCAGCATTTT	CASSVGLYQPQHF